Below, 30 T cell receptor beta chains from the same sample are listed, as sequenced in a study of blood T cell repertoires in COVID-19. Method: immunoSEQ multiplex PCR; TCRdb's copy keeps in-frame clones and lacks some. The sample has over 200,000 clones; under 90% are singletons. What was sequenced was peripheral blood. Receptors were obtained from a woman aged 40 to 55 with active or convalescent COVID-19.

The CDR3 reads CASSLSNGETQYF. CDR3 DNA: TGCGCCAGCAGCTTGTCCAACGGGGAGACCCAGTACTTC. The chain is built from TRBV5-1 and TRBJ2-5; D is ambiguous. The CDR3 extends over 13 amino acids. Trimming shortened V by 1 base and J by 5 bases, and 9 bases separated the two germline ends. Per the germline V gene, CDR1 is SGHRS and CDR2 is YFSETQ.

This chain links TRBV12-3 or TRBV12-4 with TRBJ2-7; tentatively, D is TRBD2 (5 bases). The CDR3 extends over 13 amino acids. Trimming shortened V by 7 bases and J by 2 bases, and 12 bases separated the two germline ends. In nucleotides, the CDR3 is TGTGCCAGCACTCTAGGACTCGCCTACGAGCAGTACTTC. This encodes CASTLGLAYEQYF.

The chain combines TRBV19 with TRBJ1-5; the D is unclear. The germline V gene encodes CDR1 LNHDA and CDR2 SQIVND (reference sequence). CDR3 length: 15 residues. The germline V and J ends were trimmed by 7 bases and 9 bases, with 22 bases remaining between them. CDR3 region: CASTFKRGREGPQHF. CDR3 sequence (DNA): TGTGCCAGTACCTTTAAGCGGGGTCGGGAAGGGCCCCAGCATTTT.

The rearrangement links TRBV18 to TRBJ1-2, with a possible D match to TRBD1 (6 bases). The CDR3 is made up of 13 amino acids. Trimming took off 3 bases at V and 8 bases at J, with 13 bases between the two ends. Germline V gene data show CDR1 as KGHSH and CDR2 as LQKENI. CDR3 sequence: CASSPGAGDGYTF. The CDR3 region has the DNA TGTGCCAGCTCACCGGGGGCAGGGGACGGCTACACCTTC.

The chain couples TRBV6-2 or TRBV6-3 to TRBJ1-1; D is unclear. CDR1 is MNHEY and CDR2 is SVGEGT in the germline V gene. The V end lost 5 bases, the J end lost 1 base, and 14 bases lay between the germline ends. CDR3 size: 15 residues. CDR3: CASSPLRGPNTEAFF. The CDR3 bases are TGTGCCAGCAGTCCCCTGAGAGGGCCGAACACTGAAGCTTTCTTT.

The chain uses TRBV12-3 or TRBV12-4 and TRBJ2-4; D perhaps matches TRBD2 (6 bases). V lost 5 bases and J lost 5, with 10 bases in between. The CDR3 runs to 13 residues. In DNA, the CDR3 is TGTGCCAGCAGTGCGCGGGACCAAAACATTCAGTACTTC. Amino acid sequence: CASSARDQNIQYF.

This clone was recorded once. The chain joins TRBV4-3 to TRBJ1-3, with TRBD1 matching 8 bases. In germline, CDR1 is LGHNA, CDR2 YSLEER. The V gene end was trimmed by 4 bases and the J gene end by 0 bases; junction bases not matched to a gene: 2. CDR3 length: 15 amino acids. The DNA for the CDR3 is TGCGCCAGCAGCCGAGGACAGGGCTCTGGAAACACCATATATTTT. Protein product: CASSRGQGSGNTIYF.

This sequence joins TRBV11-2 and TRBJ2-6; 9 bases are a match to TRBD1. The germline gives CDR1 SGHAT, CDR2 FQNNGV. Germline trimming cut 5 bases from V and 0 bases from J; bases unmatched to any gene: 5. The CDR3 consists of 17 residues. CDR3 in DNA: TGTGCCAGCAGCAAGGGACAGGGAACCTCTGGGGCCAACGTCCTGACTTTC. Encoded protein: CASSKGQGTSGANVLTF.

The CDR3 bases are TGTGCCAGCAGTCATAAGCGGGGGGGAACCTACGAGCAGTACTTC. It is translated as CASSHKRGGTYEQYF. The chain links TRBV11-2 to TRBJ2-7, with 10 nucleotides matching TRBD2. After removal of 6 bases from V and 2 bases from J, the junction contained 7 bases not matched to a gene. The CDR3 totals 15 residues. Germline V CDR1 and CDR2: SGHAT, FQNNGV.

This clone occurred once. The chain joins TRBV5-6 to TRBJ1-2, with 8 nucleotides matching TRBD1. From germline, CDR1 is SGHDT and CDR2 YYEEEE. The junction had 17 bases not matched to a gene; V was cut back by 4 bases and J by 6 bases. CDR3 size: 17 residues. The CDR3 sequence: CASSPGTRTGQNHGYTF. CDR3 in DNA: TGTGCCAGCAGCCCCGGAACACGGACAGGGCAAAACCATGGCTACACCTTC.

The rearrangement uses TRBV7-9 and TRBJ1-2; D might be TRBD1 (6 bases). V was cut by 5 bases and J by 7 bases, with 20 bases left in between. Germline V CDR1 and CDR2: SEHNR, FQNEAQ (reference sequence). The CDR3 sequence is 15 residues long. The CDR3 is CASSPRDMSIAGYTF. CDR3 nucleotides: TGTGCCAGCAGCCCCCGGGACATGTCGATAGCTGGCTACACCTTC.

The CDR3 reads CASSLLASGSDTQYF. CDR3 nucleotide sequence: TGTGCCAGCAGCCTACTAGCGTCGGGGTCCGATACGCAGTATTTT. The chain links TRBV7-8 to TRBJ2-3, with 7 bases matching TRBD2. The V gene end was trimmed by 5 bases and the J gene end by 6 bases; junction bases not matched to a gene: 11. From germline, CDR1 is SGHVS and CDR2 FQNEAQ. The CDR3 is made up of 15 amino acids. Full variable domain (outside the CDR3, taken from reference TRBV7-8 and TRBJ2-3): GAGVSQSPRYKVAKRGQDVALRCDPISGHVSLFWYQQALGQGPEFLTYFQNEAQLDKSGLPSDRFFAERPEGSVSTLKIQRTQQEDSAVYLCASSLLASGSDTQYFGPGTRLTVL.

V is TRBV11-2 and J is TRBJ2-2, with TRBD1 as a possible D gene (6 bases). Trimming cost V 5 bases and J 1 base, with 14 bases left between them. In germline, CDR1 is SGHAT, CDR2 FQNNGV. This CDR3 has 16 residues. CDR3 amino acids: CASSPRATGNTGELFF. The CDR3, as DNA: TGTGCCAGCAGCCCCCGAGCGACAGGGAACACCGGGGAGCTGTTTTTT.

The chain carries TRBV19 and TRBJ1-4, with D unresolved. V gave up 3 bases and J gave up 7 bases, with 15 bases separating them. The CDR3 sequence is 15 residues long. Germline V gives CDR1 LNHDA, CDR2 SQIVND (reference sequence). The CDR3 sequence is CASSMAGSGIEKLFF. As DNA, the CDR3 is TGTGCCAGTAGTATGGCAGGATCAGGTATTGAAAAACTGTTTTTT.

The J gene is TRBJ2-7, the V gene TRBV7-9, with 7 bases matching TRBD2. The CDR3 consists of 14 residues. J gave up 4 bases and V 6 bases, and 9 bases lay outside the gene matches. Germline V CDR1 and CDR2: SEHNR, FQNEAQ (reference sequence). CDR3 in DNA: TGTGCCAGCAGACCTCTAGCGGCCTATTACGAGCAGTACTTC. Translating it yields CASRPLAAYYEQYF. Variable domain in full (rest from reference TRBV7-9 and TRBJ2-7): DTGVSQNPRHKITKRGQNVTFRCDPISEHNRLYWYRQTLGQGPEFLTYFQNEAQLEKSRLLSDRFSAERPKGSFSTLEIQRTEQGDSAMYLCASRPLAAYYEQYFGPGTRLTVT.

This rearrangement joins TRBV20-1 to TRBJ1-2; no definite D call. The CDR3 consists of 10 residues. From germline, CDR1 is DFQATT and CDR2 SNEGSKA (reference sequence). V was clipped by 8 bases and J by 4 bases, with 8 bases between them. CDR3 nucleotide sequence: TGCAGTAGTACAGCCTATGGCTACACCTTC. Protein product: CSSTAYGYTF.

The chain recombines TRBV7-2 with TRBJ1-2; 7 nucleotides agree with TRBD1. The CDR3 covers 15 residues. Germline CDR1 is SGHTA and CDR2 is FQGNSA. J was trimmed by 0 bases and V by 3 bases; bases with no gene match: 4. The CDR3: CASSFRDSTNYGYTF. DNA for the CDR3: TGTGCCAGCAGCTTCCGGGACAGCACTAACTATGGCTACACCTTC.

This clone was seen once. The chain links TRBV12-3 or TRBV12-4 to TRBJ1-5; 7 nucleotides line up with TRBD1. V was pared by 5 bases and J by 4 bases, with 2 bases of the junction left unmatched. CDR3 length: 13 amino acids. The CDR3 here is CASSRQGNQPQHF. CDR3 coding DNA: TGTGCCAGCAGTCGACAGGGTAATCAGCCCCAGCATTTT.

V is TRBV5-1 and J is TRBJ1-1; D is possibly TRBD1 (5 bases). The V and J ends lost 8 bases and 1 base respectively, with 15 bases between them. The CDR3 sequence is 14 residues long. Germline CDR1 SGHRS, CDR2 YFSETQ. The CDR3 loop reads CASGQIPENTEAFF. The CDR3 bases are TGCGCCAGTGGACAAATACCAGAGAACACTGAAGCTTTCTTT.

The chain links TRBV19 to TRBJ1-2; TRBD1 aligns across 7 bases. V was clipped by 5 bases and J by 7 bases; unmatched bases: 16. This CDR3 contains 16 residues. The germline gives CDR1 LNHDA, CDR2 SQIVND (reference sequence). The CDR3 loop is CASSAPGTAKAGGYTF. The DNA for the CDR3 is TGTGCCAGTAGTGCGCCCGGGACAGCGAAGGCCGGTGGCTACACCTTC.

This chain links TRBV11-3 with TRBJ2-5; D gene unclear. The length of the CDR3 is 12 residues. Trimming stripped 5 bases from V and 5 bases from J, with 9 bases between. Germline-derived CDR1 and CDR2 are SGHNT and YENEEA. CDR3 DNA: TGTGCCAGCAGCACTACGATGGAGACCCAGTACTTC. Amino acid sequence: CASSTTMETQYF.

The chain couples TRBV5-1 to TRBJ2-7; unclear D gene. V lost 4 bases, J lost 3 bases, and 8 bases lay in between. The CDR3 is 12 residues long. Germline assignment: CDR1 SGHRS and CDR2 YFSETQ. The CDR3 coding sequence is TGCGCCAGCAGCAGAACAAGCTACGAGCAGTACTTC. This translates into CASSRTSYEQYF. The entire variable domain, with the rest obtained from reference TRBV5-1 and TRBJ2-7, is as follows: KAGVTQTPRYLIKTRGQQVTLSCSPISGHRSVSWYQQTPGQGLQFLFEYFSETQRNKGNFPGRFSGRQFSNSRSEMNVSTLELGDSALYLCASSRTSYEQYFGPGTRLTVT.

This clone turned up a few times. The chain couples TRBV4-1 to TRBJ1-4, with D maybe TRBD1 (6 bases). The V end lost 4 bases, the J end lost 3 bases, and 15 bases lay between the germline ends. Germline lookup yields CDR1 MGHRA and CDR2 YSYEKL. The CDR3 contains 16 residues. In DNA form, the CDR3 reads TGCGCCAGCAGCCCGTTCGCACAGGGTCCTAATGAAAAACTGTTTTTT. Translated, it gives CASSPFAQGPNEKLFF.

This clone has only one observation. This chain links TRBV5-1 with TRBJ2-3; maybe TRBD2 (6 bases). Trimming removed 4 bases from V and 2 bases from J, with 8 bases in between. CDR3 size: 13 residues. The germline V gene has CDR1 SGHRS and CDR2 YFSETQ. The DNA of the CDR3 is TGCGCCAGCAGCCTAGCGTACACAGATACGCAGTATTTT. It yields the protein CASSLAYTDTQYF.

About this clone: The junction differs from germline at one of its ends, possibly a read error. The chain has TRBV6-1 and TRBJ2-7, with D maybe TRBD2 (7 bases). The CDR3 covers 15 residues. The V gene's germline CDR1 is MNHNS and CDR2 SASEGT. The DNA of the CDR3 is TGTGCCAGCGGTGACCCGGGGGGCTTAACCTACGAGCAGTACTTC. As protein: CASGDPGGLTYEQYF.

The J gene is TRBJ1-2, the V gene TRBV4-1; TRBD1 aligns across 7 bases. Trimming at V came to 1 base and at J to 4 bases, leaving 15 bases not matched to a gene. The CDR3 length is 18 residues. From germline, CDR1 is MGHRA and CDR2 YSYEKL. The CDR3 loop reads CASSQGRLGQELIYGYTF. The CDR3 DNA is TGCGCCAGCAGCCAAGGCCGTTTAGGACAGGAGTTAATCTATGGCTACACCTTC.

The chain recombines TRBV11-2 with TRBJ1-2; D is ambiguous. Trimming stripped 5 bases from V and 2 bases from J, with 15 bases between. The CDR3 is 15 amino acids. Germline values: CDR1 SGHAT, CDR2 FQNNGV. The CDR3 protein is CASSIEGLHNYGYTF. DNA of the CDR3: TGTGCCAGCAGCATCGAAGGACTTCACAACTATGGCTACACCTTC.

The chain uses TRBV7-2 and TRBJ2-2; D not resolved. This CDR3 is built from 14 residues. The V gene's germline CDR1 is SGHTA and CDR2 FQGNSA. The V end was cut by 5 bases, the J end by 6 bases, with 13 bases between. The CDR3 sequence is CASSPRNRAGELFF. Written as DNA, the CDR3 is TGTGCCAGCAGCCCCCGTAATCGGGCCGGGGAGCTGTTTTTT.

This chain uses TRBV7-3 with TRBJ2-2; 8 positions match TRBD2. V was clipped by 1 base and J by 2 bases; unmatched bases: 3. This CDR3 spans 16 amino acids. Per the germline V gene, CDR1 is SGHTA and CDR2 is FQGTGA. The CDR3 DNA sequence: TGTGCCAGCAGCTTAAGGAGCGGGGGAAACACCGGGGAGCTGTTTTTT. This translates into CASSLRSGGNTGELFF.

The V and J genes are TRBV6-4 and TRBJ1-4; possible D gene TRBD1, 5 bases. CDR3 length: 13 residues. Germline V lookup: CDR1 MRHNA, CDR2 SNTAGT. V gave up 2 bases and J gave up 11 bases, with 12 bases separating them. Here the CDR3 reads CASSDRGTEKLFF. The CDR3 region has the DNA TGTGCCAGCAGTGACAGGGGTACCGAGAAACTGTTTTTT.